The source of this T cell receptor (beta chain) is a study of cytomegalovirus exposure and HLA in healthy donors. 13 Jbeta primers and 60 Vbeta primers were used for the PCR. Clones were read by immunoSEQ multiplex PCR, and TCRdb kept only the in-frame ones, dropping some. The sample shows 130,000 to 150,000 clones, 79% of them seen only once. This CDR3 comprises 15 residues. Trimming removed 4 bases at V and 0 bases at J, with 13 bases between. Germline CDR1 and CDR2: SGHDT and YYEEEE. For this clone: Its antigen is as yet unknown.

Whole-study results and caveats: In a later analysis, across HLA loci, associated TCR counts were highest for DRB1, lowest for HLA-C. It was reportedly the case that the classifier diagnosed cytomegalovirus status with high specificity and sensitivity. It was reported in a later analysis that an Asian-associated ancestry cluster showed fewer N-insertions than the roughly 710-donor mean. The authors later linked a missense DCLRE1C variant to TCR beta V- and J-gene trimming.

The sequence was obtained from a man aged 18 to 30 in good health and CMV-seronegative. V gene TRBV5-6 combines with J gene TRBJ2-5; possibly TRBD2 for D (6 bases). The material sequenced was PBMCs. The CDR3 nucleotides are TGTGCCAGCAGCCGGGACTCACGGTACCAAGAGACCCAGTACTTC. This gives the protein CASSRDSRYQETQYF.